Following are 32 T cell receptor beta chains from one sample sequenced in a study of tumor-infiltrating lymphocytes in primary liver carcinoma. A constant-region primer served to make TCR beta cDNA from roughly 480 ng total RNA. Modified slightly, ARM-PCR produced TCR beta libraries over three nested multiplex PCR rounds. Amplification in the first two PCR rounds was performed using TRBV1-TRBV30 forward primers and a C-beta reverse primer for 10 cycles each. TCRdb used MiXCR to reprocess the multiplex PCR reads, holding one entry per CDR3 protein. The table includes around 330,000 distinct CDR3 sequences, around 50% detected once. Germline DNA was also extracted, and blood RNA derived from unsorted whole blood. Sequencing was performed on peripheral blood. The receptors come from a woman in her twenties or thirties with primary liver carcinoma and hepatitis B virus infection.

This chain connects TRBV29-1 to TRBJ2-6, with 8 bases lining up with TRBD2. After removal of 8 bases from V and 0 bases from J, the junction contained 9 bases not matched to a gene. This CDR3 comprises 16 residues. Germline V gene data show CDR1 as SQVTM and CDR2 as ANQGSEA. This CDR3 reads CSILAGLNSGANVLTF. The CDR3 region has the DNA TGCAGCATTCTAGCGGGTCTCAACTCTGGGGCCAACGTCCTGACTTTC.

The chain links TRBV12-3 or TRBV12-4 to TRBJ1-2; D ambiguous. Trimming left V 3 bases short and J 4 bases short, with 9 bases between. The CDR3 contains 13 residues. CDR3 nucleotide sequence: TGTGCCAGCAGTTTGGCAGGTGGCTATGGCTACACCTTC. It is translated as CASSLAGGYGYTF.

CDR3 bases: TGCGCCAGCACTGCTAGCGGGAGTCCAGATACGCAGTATTTT. It codes for CASTASGSPDTQYF. This rearrangement joins TRBV10-1 to TRBJ2-3; 10 bases align to TRBD2. Germline V gene lookup returns CDR1 WNHNN and CDR2 SYGVQD (reference sequence). The ends lost 7 bases at V and 4 bases at J; junction bases unmatched: 5. This CDR3 region has 14 residues.

A remark on this clonotype: Germline is not matched at one junction end, which may reflect a read error. The CDR3 sequence: CASSLPCYSWNTGAFF. The CDR3 coding sequence is TGTGCCAGCAGTTTGCCATGTTACTCATGGAACACTGGAGCTTTCTTT. The chain links TRBV12-3 or TRBV12-4 to TRBJ1-1; D is ambiguous. The CDR3 spans 16 residues.

Many counts were recorded for this clonotype. The chain carries TRBV11-3 and TRBJ2-1, with 7 bases lining up with TRBD1. Per germline, CDR1 SGHNT and CDR2 YENEEA. This CDR3 is 15 amino acids long. V trimming: 2 bases; J trimming: 0 bases; junction bases outside the gene matches: 1. CDR3 sequence reads: CASSLRDSSYNEQFF. The CDR3 nucleotides read TGTGCCAGCAGCTTACGGGACAGCTCCTACAATGAGCAGTTCTTC.

The J gene is TRBJ1-2, the V gene TRBV4-3, with TRBD1 as a possible D gene (6 bases). Trimming removed 1 base at V and 4 bases at J, with 16 bases between. The CDR3 loop spans 16 amino acids. The germline V gene encodes CDR1 LGHNA and CDR2 YSLEER. The CDR3 protein is CASSQGTQGGGYGYTF. In DNA form, the CDR3 reads TGCGCCAGCAGCCAAGGCACCCAAGGGGGGGGCTATGGCTACACCTTC.

Remarks on this clonotype: Given a much more abundant clone one base away, this may be a read error. This sequence joins TRBV6-2 or TRBV6-3 and TRBJ2-7, with unresolved D. Germline V lookup: CDR1 MNHEY, CDR2 SVGEGT. The length of the CDR3 is 14 residues. V dropped 4 bases and J dropped 2 bases, with 12 bases sitting between them. The CDR3 sequence is CASSFSAETYEQYF. In nucleotides, the CDR3 is TGTGCCAGCAGTTTCTCCGCCGAAACCTACGAGCAGTACTTC.

To note about this clonotype: The junction departs from germline at one end; a sequencing error may be responsible. The chain carries TRBV4-1 and TRBJ2-2; no clear D. The CDR3 has 13 amino acids. Germline lookup yields CDR1 MGHRA and CDR2 YSYEKL. CDR3 loop: CANSHSNTGELFF. CDR3 DNA sequence: TGCGCCAACAGCCACTCGAACACCGGGGAGCTGTTTTTT.

The V and J genes are TRBV19 and TRBJ1-5, with unresolved D. Germline V lookup: CDR1 LNHDA, CDR2 SQIVND (reference sequence). The CDR3 has 13 amino acids. The V end lost 0 bases, the J end lost 4 bases, and 4 bases lay between the germline ends. The CDR3 region has the DNA TGTGCCAGTAGTATAGAGCGGAATCAGCCCCAGCATTTT. This encodes CASSIERNQPQHF.

As concerns this clonotype: The junction does not match germline at one end; this may be a read error. The rearrangement links TRBV6-2 or TRBV6-3 to TRBJ2-2, with 7 bases that match TRBD1. The germline CDR1 and CDR2 sequences are MNHEY and SVGEGT. The CDR3 runs 15 residues. The CDR3 loop reads CTSSSTGENTGELFF. The CDR3 nucleotides read TGTACCAGCAGTTCAACAGGGGAGAACACAGGGGAGCTGTTTTTT.

Comments on this clonotype: A read error may explain this, as a much larger clone is one base away. The DNA is left out, because the CDR3 cannot be placed on it with certainty; the CDR3 is given as TCRdb lists it. The CDR3 sequence is CASSLSWEAAGANEQFF. J is TRBJ2-1 and V is TRBV4-3; the table's TRBD1 call for D was not verified on the DNA. Counting both end residues, the CDR3 totals 17 amino acids. In germline, CDR1 is LGHNA, CDR2 YSLEER.

This sequence joins TRBV7-9 and TRBJ2-3; D not resolved. V was trimmed by 3 bases and J by 1 base, leaving 11 bases between them. Germline loops: CDR1 SEHNR, CDR2 FQNEAQ (reference sequence). The CDR3 totals 15 residues. The CDR3 sequence: CASSFSWTRTDTQYF. CDR3 nucleotide sequence: TGTGCCAGCAGCTTCAGTTGGACGCGCACAGATACGCAGTATTTT.

Note on this clonotype: One end of the junction does not line up with germline, which may come from a read error. The chain joins TRBV11-3 to TRBJ2-1; D possibly corresponds to TRBD1 (5 bases). Per germline, CDR1 SGHNT and CDR2 YENEEA. There are 15 residues in the CDR3. CDR3 bases: TGTGACAGCAGCCTGGGCAGGGTGATGCACAATGAGCAGTTCTTC. Protein: CDSSLGRVMHNEQFF.

This clonotype showed up just once. The J gene is TRBJ2-3, the V gene TRBV7-9; D remains ambiguous. Germline loops: CDR1 SEHNR, CDR2 FQNEAQ (reference sequence). Deletions cut 7 bases from V and 9 bases from J, with 20 bases between. CDR3 length equals 14 residues. CDR3 in amino acids: CASTNGGRRSTQYF. In DNA form, the CDR3 reads TGTGCCAGCACCAATGGTGGGCGGCGGAGCACGCAGTATTTT. Combining the CDR3 with reference TRBV7-9 and TRBJ2-3 gives the whole variable domain DTGVSQNPRHKITKRGQNVTFRCDPISEHNRLYWYRQTLGQGPEFLTYFQNEAQLEKSRLLSDRFSAERPKGSFSTLEIQRTEQGDSAMYLCASTNGGRRSTQYFGPGTRLTVL.

This clonotype showed up just a few times. Germline and junction disagree at one end, which may indicate a read error. V gene TRBV13 combines with J gene TRBJ2-5; D might be TRBD1 or TRBD2, each matching 6 bases. The CDR3 length is 14 residues. Per germline, CDR1 PRHDT and CDR2 FYEKMQ (reference sequence). The CDR3: CASNLVAGGGTQYF. For the CDR3, the DNA is TGTGCCAGCAACTTAGTGGCCGGAGGGGGGACCCAGTACTTC.

This sequence joins TRBV6-2 or TRBV6-3 and TRBJ2-7; 7 positions match TRBD2. CDR3 length: 14 residues. The germline V gene encodes CDR1 MNHEY and CDR2 SVGEGT. The V gene end was trimmed by 7 bases and the J gene end by 1 base; junction bases not matched to a gene: 7. The CDR3 sequence: CASKSGAVSYEQYF. The CDR3 DNA follows: TGTGCCAGCAAAAGCGGGGCCGTGTCCTACGAGCAGTACTTC.

In this sample, this clonotype turned up a few times. The junction differs from germline at one of its ends, possibly a read error. This chain links TRBV2 with TRBJ2-7; D possibly matches TRBD1 or TRBD2 (5 bases each). Germline V gene data show CDR1 as SNHLY and CDR2 as FYNNEI. The CDR3 consists of 13 residues. The chain's CDR3 is CASVRDQAYERYF. The CDR3 region has the DNA TGTGCCAGCGTACGGGACCAAGCCTACGAGCGGTACTTC.

There are many counts of this clonotype. The chain recombines TRBV10-3 with TRBJ1-6, with TRBD1 matching 7 bases. With 9 bases clipped from V and 8 bases from J, the junction kept 7 bases outside the gene matches. CDR3 length: 13 amino acids. Per the germline V gene, CDR1 is ENHRY and CDR2 is SYGVKD. CDR3 nucleotides: TGTGCCATAGCTGACAGGGTAGATTCACCCCTCCACTTT. Translation: CAIADRVDSPLHF.

A word on this clonotype: Because the CDR3 is missing its conserved closing phenylalanine or tryptophan, this is likely a read error. No DNA is shown, since the ends of the CDR3 on it are uncertain; the CDR3 is the one TCRdb lists. This rearrangement joins TRBV11-2 to TRBJ2-1; TRBD2, the table's D call, was not compared with the DNA. Germline V gene sequence: CDR1 SGHAT, CDR2 FQNNGV. Inclusive of both ends, the CDR3 amounts to 16 amino acids. CDR3 region: CASTNSPSGRAIEQFS.

V usage is TRBV5-5 and J usage is TRBJ2-2; D is ambiguous. The V end lost 2 bases, the J end lost 4 bases, and 18 bases lay between the germline ends. This CDR3 comprises 17 residues. The germline V gene encodes CDR1 SGHKS and CDR2 YYEKEE (reference sequence). CDR3 bases: TGTGCCAGCAGCTTCAGGTTCCCAAGCAGTCCCACCGGGGAGCTGTTTTTT. Translated, it gives CASSFRFPSSPTGELFF. Full variable domain (outside the CDR3, taken from reference TRBV5-5 and TRBJ2-2): DAGVTQSPTHLIKTRGQQVTLRCSPISGHKSVSWYQQVLGQGPQFIFQYYEKEERGRGNFPDRFSARQFPNYSSELNVNALLLGDSALYLCASSFRFPSSPTGELFFGEGSRLTVL.

With respect to this clonotype: A much larger clone differs from this one at a single base, so this may be a read error. The V and J genes are TRBV12-3 or TRBV12-4 and TRBJ2-2, with 7 bases matching TRBD2. The CDR3 length is 16 residues. V was clipped by 11 bases and J by 6 bases; unmatched bases: 18. The CDR3 DNA sequence: TGTGCCTGCACTCTGGGAGGGGTTTTAGCGGCCGGGGAGCTGTTTTTT. This gives the protein CACTLGGVLAAGELFF.

V usage is TRBV11-2 and J usage is TRBJ2-2; possibly TRBD1 or TRBD2 for D (6 bases each). V was clipped by 4 bases and J by 14 bases, with 17 bases between them. There are 13 residues in the CDR3. The germline gives CDR1 SGHAT, CDR2 FQNNGV. CDR3: CASSSTGSGGLFF. As DNA, the CDR3 is TGTGCCAGCAGCTCAACAGGGTCCGGGGGACTGTTTTTT.

This clonotype was found once. V and J are TRBV14 and TRBJ2-7; D not resolved. Germline V gene sequence: CDR1 SGHDN, CDR2 FVKESK. V was cut by 1 base and J by 4 bases, with 11 bases left in between. CDR3 size: 14 residues. DNA of the CDR3: TGTGCCAGCAGCCAAGGAGTAGGCAGATACGAGCAGTACTTC. Translating gives CASSQGVGRYEQYF.

This clonotype was observed many times. The CDR3 nucleotides are TGTGCCAGCAGTGCAGCACCGAGCTCCTACAATGAGCAGTTCTTC. Protein product: CASSAAPSSYNEQFF. The chain joins TRBV6-2 or TRBV6-3 to TRBJ2-1, with D unresolved. The germline V and J ends were trimmed by 5 bases and 0 bases, with 11 bases remaining between them. The CDR3 consists of 15 residues. Germline V gives CDR1 MNHEY, CDR2 SVGEGT.

This clonotype has just a few counts. The V gene is TRBV12-3 or TRBV12-4, the J gene TRBJ2-7, with D uncertain. The CDR3 runs to 13 residues. Trimming cost V 7 bases and J 2 bases, with 12 bases left between them. For the CDR3, the DNA is TGTGCCAGCATGAAAGCCACCACCTACGAGCAGTACTTC. This gives the protein CASMKATTYEQYF.

This clonotype has only a few counts. One junction end disagrees with the germline gene, perhaps due to a read error. The V call is TRBV6-5, the J call TRBJ2-5; weak D call: TRBD1 (5 bases). The germline CDR1 and CDR2 sequences are MNHEY and SVGAGI. This CDR3 has 13 amino acids. For the CDR3, the DNA is TGTGCCAGCAGTGGGCACCAACAGGAGACCCAGTGCTTC. Its protein is CASSGHQQETQCF.

This clonotype was seen a few times. The chain recombines TRBV5-1 with TRBJ2-6; D perhaps matches TRBD1 (6 bases). V shed 0 bases and J shed 0 bases, with 13 bases lying between them. This CDR3 comprises 18 residues. Germline-derived CDR1 and CDR2 are SGHRS and YFSETQ. The CDR3 region has the DNA TGCGCCAGCAGCTTGGTCGTTCGACAGGTCTCTGGGGCCAACGTCCTGACTTTC. Translation gives CASSLVVRQVSGANVLTF.

Comment on this clonotype: A read error may be the cause here, since a much bigger clone is one base away. V gene TRBV29-1 combines with J gene TRBJ2-7, with D tentatively TRBD1 (6 bases). The CDR3 sequence is 13 residues long. CDR1 is SQVTM, CDR2 ANQGSEA, per germline. The CDR3 spells CSALTGSSYDQYF. The CDR3 coding sequence is TGCAGCGCCCTGACAGGATCCTCCTACGACCAGTACTTC.

About this clonotype itself: One end of the junction varies from germline; a read error may be responsible. The chain is built from TRBV4-2 and TRBJ2-7; 9 nucleotides match TRBD1. The CDR3 covers 16 residues. CDR1 LGHNA and CDR2 YNFKEQ come from the germline V gene. CDR3 in amino acids: CANSQGDRASSYEQYF. The CDR3 coding sequence is TGTGCCAACAGCCAGGGGGACAGGGCCTCCTCCTACGAGCAGTACTTC.

V is TRBV18 and J is TRBJ2-3; the match to TRBD1 covers 9 bases. The CDR3 is 14 residues long. CDR1 and CDR2 (germline): KGHSH, LQKENI. Unmatched junction bases numbered 1, after V lost 4 bases and J lost 2 bases. The CDR3, as DNA: TGTGCCAGCTCACACAGGGGGCACACAGATACGCAGTATTTT. It specifies CASSHRGHTDTQYF.

The chain uses TRBV11-2 and TRBJ2-2; D is possibly TRBD2 (6 bases). Germline loops: CDR1 SGHAT, CDR2 FQNNGV. The CDR3 runs to 16 residues. V was pared by 4 bases and J by 8 bases, with 20 bases between. The CDR3 here is CASSSIRDFESGELFF. For the CDR3, the DNA is TGTGCCAGCAGCTCTATCCGGGACTTCGAGTCGGGGGAGCTGTTTTTT.

This clonotype was recorded at least ten times. The rearrangement joins TRBV12-3 or TRBV12-4 to TRBJ1-1, with D maybe TRBD1 (6 bases). Deletions cut 6 bases from V and 8 bases from J, with 19 bases between. The CDR3 totals 14 residues. The CDR3 is CASRRTGHEEEAFF. CDR3 sequence (DNA): TGTGCCAGCAGAAGAACAGGGCATGAAGAAGAAGCTTTCTTT.